This T cell receptor beta chain was obtained from a study of somatic mutations in cytotoxic T cells in rheumatoid arthritis. TCRdb keeps only in-frame clones here, not all; method: immunoSEQ multiplex PCR. This sample yields over 10,000 clones, of which roughly 80% are seen a single time; approximately 15% belongs to the top ten. Concerning this clone: Its target is unknown.

The CDR3 sequence is 15 residues long. Overall study results and limits: Multiple comparisons were not accounted for in the slight TRBV07 underrepresentation seen in rheumatoid arthritis patients. Within the rheumatoid arthritis patients, CD8+ clonality went up as age increased (Spearman r=0.49). The same was not true of the healthy controls.

The source is an older woman in good health. The gene calls are TRBV21-1 and TRBJ1-6; the listed D gene, TRBD1, was not tested against the DNA. TRBV21-1 is shown as a pseudogene. The sequencing sample was made of CD8+ T cells sorted from blood. CDR3 in DNA: TGTGCCAGCAGCTTCCGGACAGGGGGGGATTCACCCCTCCACTTT. This sequence encodes CASSFRTGGDSPLHF.